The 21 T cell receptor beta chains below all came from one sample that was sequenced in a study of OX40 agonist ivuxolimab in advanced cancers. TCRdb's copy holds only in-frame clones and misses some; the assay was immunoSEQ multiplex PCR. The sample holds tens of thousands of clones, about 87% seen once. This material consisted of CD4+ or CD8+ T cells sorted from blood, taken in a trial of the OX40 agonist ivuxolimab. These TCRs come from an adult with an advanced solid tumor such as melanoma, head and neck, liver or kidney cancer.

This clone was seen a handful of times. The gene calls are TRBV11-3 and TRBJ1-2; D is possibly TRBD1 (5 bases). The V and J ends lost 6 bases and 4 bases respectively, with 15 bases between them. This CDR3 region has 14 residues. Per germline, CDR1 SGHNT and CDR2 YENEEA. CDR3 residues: CASSGGRGGYGYTF. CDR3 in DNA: TGTGCCAGCAGTGGCGGTCGGGGCGGCTATGGCTACACCTTC.

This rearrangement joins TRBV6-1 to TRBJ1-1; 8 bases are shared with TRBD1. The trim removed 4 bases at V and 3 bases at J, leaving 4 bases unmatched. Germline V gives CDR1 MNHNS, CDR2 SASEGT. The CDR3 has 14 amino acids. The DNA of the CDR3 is TGTGCCAGCAGTGGAGGACAGGGAGACACTGAAGCTTTCTTT. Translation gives CASSGGQGDTEAFF.

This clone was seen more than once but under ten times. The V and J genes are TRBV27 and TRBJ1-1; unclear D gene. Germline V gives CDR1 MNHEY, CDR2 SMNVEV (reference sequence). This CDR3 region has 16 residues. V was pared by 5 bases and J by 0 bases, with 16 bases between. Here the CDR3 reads CASSPLGLLMNTEAFF. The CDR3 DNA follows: TGTGCCAGCAGTCCTCTCGGACTGCTCATGAACACTGAAGCTTTCTTT.

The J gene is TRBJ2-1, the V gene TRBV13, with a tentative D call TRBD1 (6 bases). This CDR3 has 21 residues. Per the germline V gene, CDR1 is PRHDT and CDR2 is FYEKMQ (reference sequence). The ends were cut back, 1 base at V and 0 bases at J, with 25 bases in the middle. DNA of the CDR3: TGTGCCAGCAGCTTAGTCTTCAGGGGTCTACTAGGGCTTGGCTCCTACAATGAGCAGTTCTTC. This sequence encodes CASSLVFRGLLGLGSYNEQFF. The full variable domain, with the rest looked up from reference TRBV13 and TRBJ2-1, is AAGVIQSPRHLIKEKRETATLKCYPIPRHDTVYWYQQGPGQDPQFLISFYEKMQSDKGSIPDRFSAQQFSDYHSELNMSSLELGDSALYFCASSLVFRGLLGLGSYNEQFFGPGTRLTVL.

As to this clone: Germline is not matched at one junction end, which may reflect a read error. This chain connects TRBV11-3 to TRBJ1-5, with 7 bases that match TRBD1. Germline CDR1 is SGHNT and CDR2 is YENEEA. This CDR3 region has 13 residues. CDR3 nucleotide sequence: TGTGCCGGCAGCACGGGACAGTATCAGCCCCAGCATTTT. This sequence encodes CAGSTGQYQPQHF.

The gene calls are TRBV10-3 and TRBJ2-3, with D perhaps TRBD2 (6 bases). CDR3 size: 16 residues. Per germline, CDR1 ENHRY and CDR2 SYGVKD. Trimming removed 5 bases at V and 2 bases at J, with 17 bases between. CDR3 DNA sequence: TGTGCCATCAGTCCCGAGGGGAGGATTTCCACAGATACGCAGTATTTT. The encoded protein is CAISPEGRISTDTQYF.

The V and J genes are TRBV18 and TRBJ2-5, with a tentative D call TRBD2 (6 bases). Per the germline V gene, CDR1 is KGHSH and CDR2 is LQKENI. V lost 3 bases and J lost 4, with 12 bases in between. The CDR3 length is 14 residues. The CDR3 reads CASSPDYPRETQYF. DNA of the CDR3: TGTGCCAGCTCACCGGACTACCCGCGAGAGACCCAGTACTTC.

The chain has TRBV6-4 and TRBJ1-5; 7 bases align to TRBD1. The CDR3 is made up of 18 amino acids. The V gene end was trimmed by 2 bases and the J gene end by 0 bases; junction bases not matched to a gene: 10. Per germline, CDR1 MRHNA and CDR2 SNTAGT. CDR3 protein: CASSDEGAGYYSNQPQHF. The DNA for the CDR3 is TGTGCCAGCAGTGACGAGGGGGCCGGGTACTATAGCAATCAGCCCCAGCATTTT.

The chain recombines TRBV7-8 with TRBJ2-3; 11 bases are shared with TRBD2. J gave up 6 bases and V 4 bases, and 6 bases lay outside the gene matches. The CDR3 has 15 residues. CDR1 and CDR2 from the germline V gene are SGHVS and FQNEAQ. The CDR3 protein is CASSSFSGRADTQYF. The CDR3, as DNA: TGTGCCAGCAGCTCATTTAGCGGGAGGGCGGATACGCAGTATTTT.

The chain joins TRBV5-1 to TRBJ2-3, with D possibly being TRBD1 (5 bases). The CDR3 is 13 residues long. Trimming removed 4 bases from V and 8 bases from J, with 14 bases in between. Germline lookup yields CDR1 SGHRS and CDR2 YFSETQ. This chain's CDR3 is CASSQQSDSTQYF. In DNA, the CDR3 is TGCGCCAGCAGCCAGCAAAGCGACAGTACGCAGTATTTT.

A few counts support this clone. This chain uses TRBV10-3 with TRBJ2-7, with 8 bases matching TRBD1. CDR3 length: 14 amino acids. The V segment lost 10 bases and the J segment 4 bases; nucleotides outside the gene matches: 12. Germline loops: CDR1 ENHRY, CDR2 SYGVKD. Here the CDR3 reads CATEQGASGYEQYF. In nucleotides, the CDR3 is TGTGCCACCGAGCAGGGGGCCAGTGGGTACGAGCAGTACTTC.

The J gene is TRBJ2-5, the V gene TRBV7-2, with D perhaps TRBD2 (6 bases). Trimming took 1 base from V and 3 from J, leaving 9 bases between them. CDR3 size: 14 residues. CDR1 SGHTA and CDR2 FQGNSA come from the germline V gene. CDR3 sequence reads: CASSLEWREETQYF. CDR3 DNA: TGTGCCAGCAGCTTAGAGTGGAGGGAAGAGACCCAGTACTTC.

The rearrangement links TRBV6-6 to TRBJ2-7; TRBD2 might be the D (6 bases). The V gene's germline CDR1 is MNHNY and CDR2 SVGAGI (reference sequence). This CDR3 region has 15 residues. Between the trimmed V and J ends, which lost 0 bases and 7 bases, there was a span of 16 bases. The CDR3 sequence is CASSYSGGFYGEQYV. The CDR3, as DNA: TGTGCCAGCAGTTACTCGGGGGGATTCTACGGGGAGCAGTACGTC.

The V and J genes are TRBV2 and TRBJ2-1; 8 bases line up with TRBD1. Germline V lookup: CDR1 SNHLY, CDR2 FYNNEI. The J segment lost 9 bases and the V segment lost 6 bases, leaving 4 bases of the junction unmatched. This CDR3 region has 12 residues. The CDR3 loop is CASRPGQAEQFF. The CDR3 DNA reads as TGTGCCAGCAGGCCGGGACAGGCTGAGCAGTTCTTC.

CDR3 residues: CASSLAGVWLNTEAFF. The CDR3 nucleotides are TGTGCCAGCAGCTTGGCAGGGGTGTGGTTGAACACTGAAGCTTTCTTT. The rearrangement links TRBV5-4 to TRBJ1-1; D might be TRBD1 (6 bases). With 0 bases removed from V and 0 bases from J, the gap between germline ends came to 12 bases. Germline V gene sequence: CDR1 SGHNT, CDR2 YYREEE (reference sequence). The CDR3 has 16 residues.

CDR3 amino acids: CASSYSSLLGGETQYF. For the CDR3, the DNA is TGTGCCAGCAGTTACTCGTCACTCCTAGGTGGTGAGACCCAGTACTTC. This chain uses TRBV6-5 with TRBJ2-5, with unresolved D. Germline V gives CDR1 MNHEY, CDR2 SVGAGI. This CDR3 region has 16 residues. Deletions cut 0 bases from V and 5 bases from J, with 16 bases between.

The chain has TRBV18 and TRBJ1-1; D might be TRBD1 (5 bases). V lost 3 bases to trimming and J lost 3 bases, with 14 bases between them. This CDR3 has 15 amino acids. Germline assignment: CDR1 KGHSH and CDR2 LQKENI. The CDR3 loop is CASSPSAGRHTEAFF. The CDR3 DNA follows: TGTGCCAGCTCACCGTCGGCAGGGCGCCACACTGAAGCTTTCTTT.

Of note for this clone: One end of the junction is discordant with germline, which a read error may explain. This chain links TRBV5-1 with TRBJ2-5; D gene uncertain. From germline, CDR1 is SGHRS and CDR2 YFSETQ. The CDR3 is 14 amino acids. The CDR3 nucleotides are TGCGCCAGCAGCTTACGGGCCGACAAAGAGGCCCAGTACTTC. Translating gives CASSLRADKEAQYF.

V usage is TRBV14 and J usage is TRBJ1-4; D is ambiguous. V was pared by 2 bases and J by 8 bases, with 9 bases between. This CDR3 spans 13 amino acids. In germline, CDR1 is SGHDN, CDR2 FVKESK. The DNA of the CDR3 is TGTGCCAGCAGCCAATTCCAAGGGGAAAAACTGTTTTTT. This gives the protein CASSQFQGEKLFF.

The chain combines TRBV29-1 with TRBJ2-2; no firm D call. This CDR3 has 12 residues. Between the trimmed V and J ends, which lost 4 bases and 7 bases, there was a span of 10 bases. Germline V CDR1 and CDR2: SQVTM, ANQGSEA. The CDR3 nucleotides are TGCAGCGTTGGTCCTATCGGCGGGGAGCTGTTTTTT. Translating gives CSVGPIGGELFF.

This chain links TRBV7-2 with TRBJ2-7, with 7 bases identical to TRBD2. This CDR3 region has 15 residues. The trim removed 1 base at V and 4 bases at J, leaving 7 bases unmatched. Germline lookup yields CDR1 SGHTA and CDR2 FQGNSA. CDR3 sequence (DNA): TGTGCCAGCAGCTTAGGATTGGGGGGGAGTTACGAGCAGTACGTC. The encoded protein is CASSLGLGGSYEQYV.